Shown below are 21 T cell receptor beta chains from a single sample sequenced in a study of cytomegalovirus exposure and HLA in healthy donors. PCR was performed using 60 Vbeta and 13 Jbeta primers. Measured with immunoSEQ multiplex PCR; TCRdb has only the in-frame clones, and not every one. This table holds around 130,000 clones, about four fifths found once. Sequencing was performed on PBMCs. These receptors all stem from a man aged 30-40 years in good health and CMV-seronegative.

The rearrangement joins TRBV28 to TRBJ2-2; D is unresolved. The CDR3 consists of 13 residues. The germline V gene has CDR1 MDHEN and CDR2 SYDVKM. The CDR3 loop is CAALGFSTGELFF. CDR3 coding DNA: TGTGCTGCACTCGGGTTTTCCACCGGGGAGCTGTTTTTT.

J is TRBJ1-1 and V is TRBV5-4; D call uncertain. In germline, CDR1 is SGHNT, CDR2 YYREEE (reference sequence). Trimming left V 0 bases short and J 0 bases short, with 9 bases between. The CDR3 covers 15 residues. CDR3 DNA: TGTGCCAGCAGCTTGGGGGCAGGTTTGAACACTGAAGCTTTCTTT. This gives the protein CASSLGAGLNTEAFF.

The rearrangement joins TRBV9 to TRBJ2-1, with 13 nucleotides matching TRBD2. This CDR3 contains 16 residues. Germline CDR1 SGDLS, CDR2 YYNGEE. Trimming at V came to 4 bases and at J to 3 bases, leaving 4 bases not matched to a gene. The CDR3 here is CASSPRTSGGYNEQFF. CDR3 DNA: TGTGCCAGCAGCCCCCGGACTAGCGGGGGCTACAATGAGCAGTTCTTC. The whole variable domain, filled in from reference TRBV9 and TRBJ2-1, reads DSGVTQTPKHLITATGQRVTLRCSPRSGDLSVYWYQQSLDQGLQFLIQYYNGEERAKGNILERFSAQQFPDLHSELNLSSLELGDSALYFCASSPRTSGGYNEQFFGPGTRLTVL.

The chain joins TRBV15 to TRBJ1-3, with D possibly matching TRBD1 (6 bases). The CDR3 is made up of 15 amino acids. The ends were cut back, 3 bases at V and 0 bases at J, with 9 bases in the middle. CDR1 is LNHNV, CDR2 YYDKDF, per germline (reference sequence). Written as DNA, the CDR3 is TGTGCCACCAGCAGGGGACAACACTCTGGAAACACCATATATTTT. The encoded protein is CATSRGQHSGNTIYF.

This rearrangement joins TRBV27 to TRBJ2-2; D not resolved. Trimming stripped 1 base from V and 2 bases from J, with 11 bases between. The CDR3 is 16 residues long. Germline V gene sequence: CDR1 MNHEY, CDR2 SMNVEV (reference sequence). The CDR3 loop reads CASSLWRGTNTGELFF. CDR3 coding DNA: TGTGCCAGCAGTTTATGGCGCGGAACAAACACCGGGGAGCTGTTTTTT.

The rearrangement uses TRBV5-6 and TRBJ1-3; 8 bases match TRBD1. V dropped 4 bases and J dropped 3; count of bases not matched to a gene: 15. Germline V lookup: CDR1 SGHDT, CDR2 YYEEEE. The CDR3 sequence is 18 residues long. DNA of the CDR3: TGTGCCAGCAGCCTCAGGAGGACAGGGCGATACTATGGAAACACCATATATTTT. This translates into CASSLRRTGRYYGNTIYF.

The chain uses TRBV6-1 and TRBJ2-4; 7 positions agree with TRBD1. V lost 7 bases to trimming and J lost 4 bases; unmatched junction nucleotides: 10. Germline V gene data show CDR1 as MNHNS and CDR2 as SASEGT. This CDR3 contains 15 residues. As DNA, the CDR3 is TGTGCCAGCATAAGACAGGGATCGGGGAAAAACATTCAGTACTTC. Its protein is CASIRQGSGKNIQYF.

This rearrangement joins TRBV5-1 to TRBJ2-6; the D is unclear. The V gene's germline CDR1 is SGHRS and CDR2 YFSETQ. The CDR3 sequence is 15 residues long. Trimming removed 4 bases at V and 0 bases at J, with 8 bases between. The CDR3 region has the DNA TGCGCCAGCAGCAACCGACTCTCTGGGGCCAACGTCCTGACTTTC. It specifies CASSNRLSGANVLTF. Full variable domain (missing parts from reference TRBV5-1 and TRBJ2-6): KAGVTQTPRYLIKTRGQQVTLSCSPISGHRSVSWYQQTPGQGLQFLFEYFSETQRNKGNFPGRFSGRQFSNSRSEMNVSTLELGDSALYLCASSNRLSGANVLTFGAGSRLTVL.

This clone occurred once. This chain joins TRBV5-3 and TRBJ1-5; D is perhaps TRBD1 (6 bases). TRBV5-3 is an open reading frame, and its role is uncertain. Trimming pared 2 bases from V and 5 bases from J, leaving 11 bases between. There are 14 residues in the CDR3. CDR3 nucleotides: TGTGCCAGAAGCTTACGGGGGGCTCATCAGCCCCAGCATTTT. As protein: CARSLRGAHQPQHF.

A few counts support this clone. This sequence joins TRBV28 and TRBJ1-4, with TRBD1 identical over 7 bases. This CDR3 has 15 residues. J was trimmed by 5 bases and V by 5 bases; bases with no gene match: 8. The V gene's germline CDR1 is MDHEN and CDR2 SYDVKM. For the CDR3, the DNA is TGTGCCAGCAGTGATGCAGGGGGGAGAAATGAAAAACTGTTTTTT. Encoded protein: CASSDAGGRNEKLFF.

The gene calls are TRBV6-5 and TRBJ2-3, with a weak D call TRBD1 (6 bases). CDR3 length: 15 residues. Per germline, CDR1 MNHEY and CDR2 SVGAGI. Deletions cut 6 bases from V and 8 bases from J, with 21 bases between. The CDR3 region is CASRSGTQKGGTQYF. In DNA, the CDR3 is TGTGCCAGCAGATCCGGGACACAAAAAGGTGGTACGCAGTATTTT.

The rearrangement uses TRBV19 and TRBJ1-2, with unresolved D. Trimming took off 6 bases at V and 5 bases at J, with 10 bases between the two ends. This CDR3 is 12 amino acids long. Germline V lookup: CDR1 LNHDA, CDR2 SQIVND (reference sequence). The CDR3, as DNA: TGTGCCAGTAGGGAGACGGAGTATGGCTACACCTTC. Translated: CASRETEYGYTF.

The chain carries TRBV15 and TRBJ2-1; D gene unclear. The germline CDR1 and CDR2 sequences are LNHNV and YYDKDF (reference sequence). This CDR3 comprises 15 residues. The V end was cut by 0 bases, the J end by 9 bases, with 15 bases between. Written as DNA, the CDR3 is TGTGCCACCAGCAGAGATCGTTTTAGCTTAGCTGAGCAGTTCTTC. Its protein product is CATSRDRFSLAEQFF.

This chain connects TRBV4-2 to TRBJ1-2; D gene uncertain. Trimming left V 0 bases short and J 4 bases short, with 15 bases between. This CDR3 region has 16 residues. CDR1 and CDR2 from the germline V gene are LGHNA and YNFKEQ. Here the CDR3 DNA reads TGTGCCAGCAGCCAAGATCATCGGAGTGCCTTCTATGGCTACACCTTC. Its translation is CASSQDHRSAFYGYTF.

The rearrangement links TRBV9 to TRBJ2-1; TRBD2 agrees at 7 bases. The CDR3 totals 14 residues. V shed 3 bases, J shed 9 bases, and the junction held 9 bases outside the gene matches. Looked up from germline, CDR1 is SGDLS and CDR2 is YYNGEE. In DNA, the CDR3 is TGTGCCAGCAGCGCCAGGACTAGTTTTACTGAGCAGTTCTTC. Translating gives CASSARTSFTEQFF.

The chain recombines TRBV5-1 with TRBJ2-5, with 10 bases matching TRBD2. Germline CDR1 reads SGHRS; CDR2 reads YFSETQ. This CDR3 region has 15 residues. Germline trimming cut 5 bases from V and 3 bases from J; bases unmatched to any gene: 7. The CDR3 reads CASRHGLAGEETQYF. DNA for the CDR3: TGCGCCAGCAGACATGGGCTAGCGGGAGAAGAGACCCAGTACTTC.

This clone has a single count. V is TRBV15 and J is TRBJ2-7; 8 nucleotides match TRBD2. Germline trimming cut 1 base from V and 3 bases from J; bases unmatched to any gene: 5. CDR3 length: 15 residues. The germline V gene encodes CDR1 LNHNV and CDR2 YYDKDF (reference sequence). CDR3 nucleotides: TGTGCCACCAGCAGAGCTGGAAGCGGGGGCTACGAGCAGTACTTC. Translating gives CATSRAGSGGYEQYF.

This clone was picked up a small number of times. The rearrangement joins TRBV5-5 to TRBJ1-5; 7 nucleotides match TRBD1. Germline CDR1 is SGHKS and CDR2 is YYEKEE (reference sequence). Unmatched junction bases numbered 0, after V lost 2 bases and J lost 1 base. The CDR3 has 14 residues. The CDR3 DNA reads as TGTGCCAGCAGCTTAGGGGGCAGCAATCAGCCCCAGCATTTT. It translates to CASSLGGSNQPQHF.

V usage is TRBV7-2 and J usage is TRBJ2-1; 7 bases fit TRBD1. This CDR3 is 14 amino acids long. The germline V gene has CDR1 SGHTA and CDR2 FQGNSA. V shed 2 bases and J 9 bases; nucleotides not matched to a gene: 7. The CDR3 DNA reads as TGTGCCAGCAGCTTACAAACAGGGGCAGGTGAGCAGTTCTTC. Translated, it gives CASSLQTGAGEQFF.

The chain uses TRBV7-2 and TRBJ2-3; tentative D call: TRBD2 (6 bases). Trimming took off 4 bases at V and 2 bases at J, with 13 bases between the two ends. This CDR3 comprises 15 residues. Germline V gives CDR1 SGHTA, CDR2 FQGNSA. CDR3 region: CASSSGVSYTDTQYF. DNA for the CDR3: TGTGCCAGCAGCTCGGGGGTGTCCTACACAGATACGCAGTATTTT.

The chain recombines TRBV10-3 with TRBJ1-2; 9 bases align to TRBD1. From germline, CDR1 is ENHRY and CDR2 SYGVKD. The V gene end was trimmed by 11 bases and the J gene end by 4 bases; junction bases not matched to a gene: 8. This CDR3 has 13 residues. The CDR3 is CAARDREVYGYTF. The DNA for the CDR3 is TGTGCCGCCCGGGACAGGGAGGTCTATGGCTACACCTTC.